These 4 T cell receptor beta chains originate from one sample sequenced in a study of T cells in Graves' hyperthyroidism and ophthalmopathy. Regions amplified from RNA transcripts were the TCR beta CDR3 regions. Initially, a first-round RT-PCR of the TCR CDR3 employed the HTBI primer set. A single record per CDR3 protein comes from TCRdb applying MiXCR to the multiplex PCR reads. Here the sample spans about half a million distinct CDR3 sequences, about 15% being singletons. The material sequenced was blood. Every receptor here comes from a woman aged 25 to 39 with Graves' ophthalmopathy.

Details on this clonotype: This CDR3 fails to terminate in the conserved phenylalanine or tryptophan, so it likely reflects a read error. The DNA of the CDR3 is TGTGCCAGCAGTCCCTTACAGGGGGCGAAAGACACCATATATCTT. Translation gives CASSPLQGAKDTIYL. The chain links TRBV27 to TRBJ1-3; 9 nucleotides line up with TRBD1. This CDR3 has 15 residues. The germline V gene has CDR1 MNHEY and CDR2 SMNVEV (reference sequence). The junction had 10 bases not matched to a gene; V was cut back by 5 bases and J by 8 bases.

This clonotype has only a few counts. The genes are TRBV7-9 and TRBJ2-5; D uncertain. This CDR3 is built from 14 residues. Germline V lookup: CDR1 SEHNR, CDR2 FQNEAQ (reference sequence). The V end lost 5 bases, the J end lost 4 bases, and 14 bases lay between the germline ends. In nucleotides, the CDR3 is TGTGCCAGCAGCCCTCCTACGGAGAGAGAGACCCAGTACTTC. Protein sequence: CASSPPTERETQYF.

This clonotype was recorded many times. This chain connects TRBV13 to TRBJ1-1, with a possible D match to TRBD1 (5 bases). The germline V gene encodes CDR1 PRHDT and CDR2 FYEKMQ (reference sequence). Trimming removed 0 bases from V and 1 base from J, with 12 bases in between. The CDR3 totals 16 residues. CDR3 nucleotide sequence: TGTGCCAGCAGCTTAGGAGATCAGGGATGGAACACTGAAGCTTTCTTT. Its translation: CASSLGDQGWNTEAFF.

This clonotype has at least ten counts. The V and J genes are TRBV28 and TRBJ2-3; 10 bases fit TRBD2. This CDR3 is built from 17 residues. The germline gives CDR1 MDHEN, CDR2 SYDVKM. V was clipped by 6 bases and J by 1 base; unmatched bases: 10. The CDR3 coding sequence is TGTGCCAGCAGGTCCCTAGCGGGAGAGGGAGGCACAGATACGCAGTATTTT. Its protein is CASRSLAGEGGTDTQYF.